Each of the 18 T cell receptor beta chains below was sequenced from the same sample in a study of T-cell memory formation after mild COVID-19. TCRdb re-derived calls from the 5' RACE reads in MiXCR, one entry per CDR3 protein. The profile shows about 270,000 distinct CDR3 sequences, 15% of them singletons. Sample: PBMCs or a T cell subset sorted from them (not recorded which). Receptor source: an adult woman who had mild COVID-19 (a few samples of this study predate the infection). Cell type and time point are not known.

This clonotype was detected a few times. V gene TRBV4-2 combines with J gene TRBJ1-2, with a tentative D call TRBD1 (5 bases). The germline gives CDR1 LGHNA, CDR2 YNFKEQ. The CDR3 runs to 13 residues. Trimming removed 4 bases from V and 6 bases from J, with 12 bases in between. CDR3 coding DNA: TGTGCCAGCAGCCGAGACAGTTCGGATGGCTACACCTTC. Its protein is CASSRDSSDGYTF.

The chain couples TRBV2 to TRBJ2-7; perhaps D is TRBD1 or TRBD2 (5 bases each). The CDR3 is made up of 13 amino acids. CDR1 is SNHLY and CDR2 is FYNNEI in the germline V gene. V gave up 5 bases and J gave up 3 bases, with 11 bases separating them. This CDR3 is CASSRDGVYEQYF. The DNA of the CDR3 is TGTGCCAGCAGTCGGGACGGCGTCTACGAGCAGTACTTC.

V is TRBV27 and J is TRBJ1-2; 10 nucleotides agree with TRBD1. CDR3 length: 15 residues. CDR1 is MNHEY and CDR2 is SMNVEV in the germline V gene (reference sequence). The trim removed 6 bases at V and 6 bases at J, leaving 10 bases unmatched. The CDR3 protein is CASSQPGQGFHGYTF. CDR3 sequence (DNA): TGTGCCAGCAGCCAGCCGGGACAGGGGTTCCATGGCTACACCTTC.

This clonotype came up once. The chain links TRBV15 to TRBJ1-6; 10 bases map to TRBD1. Germline V gives CDR1 LNHNV, CDR2 YYDKDF (reference sequence). CDR3 length equals 16 residues. Trimming removed 0 bases from V and 7 bases from J; junction bases left unmatched: 3. The CDR3 sequence is CATSRDRGQGNSPLHF. The CDR3 nucleotides are TGTGCCACCAGCAGAGATAGGGGACAGGGGAATTCACCCCTCCACTTT.

The chain couples TRBV7-2 to TRBJ2-7, with TRBD2 matching 11 bases. This CDR3 region has 17 residues. V trimming: 1 base; J trimming: 0 bases; junction bases outside the gene matches: 5. CDR1 and CDR2 from the germline V gene are SGHTA and FQGNSA. The CDR3 DNA is TGTGCCAGCAGCTTAGTACCCCTAGCGGGAGGCTCCTACGAGCAGTACTTC. Translating gives CASSLVPLAGGSYEQYF.

V usage is TRBV3-1 and J usage is TRBJ2-1, with D tentatively TRBD1 (5 bases). Germline CDR1 is LGHDT and CDR2 is YNNKEL (reference sequence). This CDR3 spans 15 amino acids. V was clipped by 1 base and J by 8 bases, with 15 bases between them. In DNA form, the CDR3 reads TGTGCCAGCAGCCAAGTGGGGCCTAAAGGCTATGAGCAGTTCTTC. Amino acid sequence: CASSQVGPKGYEQFF.

This clonotype was observed a handful of times. The CDR3 sequence is CASKGTSGQIAKNIQYF. The CDR3 nucleotides are TGTGCCAGCAAAGGGACTAGCGGACAGATCGCCAAAAACATTCAGTACTTC. The rearrangement uses TRBV2 and TRBJ2-4, with TRBD2 matching over 11 bases. CDR1 SNHLY and CDR2 FYNNEI come from the germline V gene. This CDR3 spans 17 amino acids. J gave up 1 base and V 7 bases, and 9 bases lay outside the gene matches.

The chain recombines TRBV4-2 with TRBJ2-3, with D tentatively TRBD2 (6 bases). Looked up from germline, CDR1 is LGHNA and CDR2 is YNFKEQ. This CDR3 contains 16 residues. The V end lost 0 bases, the J end lost 3 bases, and 13 bases lay between the germline ends. The CDR3 DNA follows: TGTGCCAGCAGCCAAGAGAAGACGGGAGAAACAGATACGCAGTATTTT. This sequence encodes CASSQEKTGETDTQYF.

The chain uses TRBV24-1 and TRBJ2-1, with unresolved D. The CDR3 is 12 residues long. V shed 9 bases and J shed 5 bases, with 10 bases lying between them. The germline V gene has CDR1 KGHDR and CDR2 SFDVKD. The CDR3 sequence: CATGWGDNEQFF. The CDR3 DNA is TGTGCCACCGGGTGGGGTGACAATGAGCAGTTCTTC.

This clonotype was detected many times. The chain is built from TRBV12-3 or TRBV12-4 and TRBJ2-3; D remains ambiguous. The CDR3 extends over 11 amino acids. The V end was cut by 6 bases, the J end by 2 bases, with 3 bases between. In DNA form, the CDR3 reads TGTGCCAGCAGGGCCACAGATACGCAGTATTTT. Encoded protein: CASRATDTQYF.

This clonotype has only a few counts. The V gene is TRBV7-2, the J gene TRBJ2-3; 10 nucleotides agree with TRBD2. The V gene end was trimmed by 1 base and the J gene end by 1 base; junction bases not matched to a gene: 5. This CDR3 region has 17 residues. Germline CDR1 is SGHTA and CDR2 is FQGNSA. This CDR3 reads CASSLGWLAGGTDTQYF. CDR3 nucleotides: TGTGCCAGCAGCTTAGGTTGGCTAGCGGGGGGCACAGATACGCAGTATTTT. Complete variable domain (other parts from reference TRBV7-2 and TRBJ2-3): GAGVSQSPSNKVTEKGKDVELRCDPISGHTALYWYRQSLGQGLEFLIYFQGNSAPDKSGLPSDRFSAERTGGSVSTLTIQRTQQEDSAVYLCASSLGWLAGGTDTQYFGPGTRLTVL.

This clonotype occurred a few times. CDR3 region: CASISTGWATEAFF. CDR3 DNA sequence: TGTGCCAGCATCTCGACAGGGTGGGCCACTGAAGCTTTCTTT. The chain recombines TRBV27 with TRBJ1-1, with 7 bases aligning to TRBD1. The junction had 9 bases not matched to a gene; V was cut back by 7 bases and J by 4 bases. The CDR3 covers 14 residues. Germline CDR1 reads MNHEY; CDR2 reads SMNVEV (reference sequence).

The gene calls are TRBV9 and TRBJ2-7, with 7 bases lining up with TRBD2. CDR1 and CDR2 (germline): SGDLS, YYNGEE. V trimming: 4 bases; J trimming: 9 bases; junction bases outside the gene matches: 7. CDR3 length: 12 amino acids. The CDR3 DNA reads TGTGCCAGCAGCCCGACGGGGGGAGGGCAGTACTTC. This gives the protein CASSPTGGGQYF.

The chain carries TRBV7-9 and TRBJ2-1, with 10 nucleotides matching TRBD2. The V and J ends lost 7 bases and 0 bases, in that order; junction bases with no gene match: 6. This CDR3 has 16 amino acids. Germline V gene sequence: CDR1 SEHNR, CDR2 FQNEAQ (reference sequence). The CDR3 is CASTVGTSASYNEQFF. CDR3 DNA sequence: TGTGCCAGCACTGTAGGGACTAGCGCCTCCTACAATGAGCAGTTCTTC.

V usage is TRBV30 and J usage is TRBJ1-2; maybe TRBD1 (5 bases). The CDR3 runs 13 residues. Germline values: CDR1 GTSNPN, CDR2 SVGIG (reference sequence). V was trimmed by 5 bases and J by 2 bases, leaving 12 bases between them. The CDR3 DNA follows: TGTGCCTGGGCACCCGGGGGGAACTATGGCTACACCTTC. Translating it yields CAWAPGGNYGYTF.

Only a few counts were recorded for this clonotype. This chain connects TRBV3-1 to TRBJ2-7; 9 positions agree with TRBD2. The CDR3 runs to 17 residues. Losses at the gene ends were 2 bases for V and 4 bases for J; bases not matched to a gene: 12. Germline V gene sequence: CDR1 LGHDT, CDR2 YNNKEL (reference sequence). CDR3 nucleotides: TGTGCCAGCAGCCAACTAAGGTCCCCTAGCGGGGTATACGAGCAGTACTTC. Its translation is CASSQLRSPSGVYEQYF.

This chain connects TRBV7-2 to TRBJ1-5; no reliable D call. Germline-derived CDR1 and CDR2 are SGHTA and FQGNSA. V was trimmed by 5 bases and J by 3 bases, leaving 17 bases between them. There are 16 residues in the CDR3. The DNA for the CDR3 is TGTGCCAGCAGCCCCTGGGCAGGCCGTGACAATCAGCCCCAGCATTTT. Amino acids: CASSPWAGRDNQPQHF.

V and J are TRBV12-3 or TRBV12-4 and TRBJ1-5; D not resolved. V lost 3 bases and J 1 base, leaving 7 bases between the germline ends. The CDR3 runs to 14 residues. This chain's CDR3 is CASSFRTSNQPQHF. DNA for the CDR3: TGTGCCAGCAGTTTTCGAACGAGCAATCAGCCCCAGCATTTT.